These T cell receptor beta chains were read from a single sample in a study of blood T cell repertoires in COVID-19. Here immunoSEQ multiplex PCR was the method, and the copy in TCRdb shows in-frame clones only, minus some. Here the sample spans about 340,000 clones, around nine tenths being singletons. The sequenced material came from peripheral blood. The receptors come from a woman aged 18-29 years who had recovered from COVID-19. CDR3s include the opening cysteine and the closing phenylalanine or tryptophan. D genes are given only for firm matches. Size values are once, few and many counts, or a class for expanded clones, and some rows have none.

J gene: TRBJ1-2; D gene: TRBD1; V gene: TRBV11-2; clone size: -; CDR3 DNA: TGTGCCAGCAGCTTTTCACCGGGACAGGGGTACTATGGCTACACCTTC; CDR3 protein: CASSFSPGQGYYGYTF
J gene: TRBJ1-2; D gene: TRBD1; V gene: TRBV19; clone size: -; CDR3 DNA: TGTGCCAGTAGTATAGGCGGGACAGGGGTTGGCTACACCTTC; CDR3 protein: CASSIGGTGVGYTF
J gene: TRBJ1-6; D gene: -; V gene: TRBV23-1; clone size: -; CDR3 DNA: TGCGCCAGCAGGTGTGGGGCAGGGGCCTATAATTCACCCCTCCACTTT; CDR3 protein: CASRCGAGAYNSPLHF
J gene: TRBJ1-2; D gene: -; V gene: TRBV5-1; clone size: -; CDR3 DNA: TGCGCCAGCAGCCTCCCTGGTGGGGGGAACTATGGCTACACCTTC; CDR3 protein: CASSLPGGGNYGYTF
J gene: TRBJ2-1; D gene: -; V gene: TRBV7-6; clone size: -; CDR3 DNA: TGTGCCAGCAGCTTAGTCCCGGGCAGGGGTGGCTACAATGAGCAGTTCTTC; CDR3 protein: CASSLVPGRGGYNEQFF
J gene: TRBJ2-3; D gene: -; V gene: TRBV3-1/TRBV3-2; clone size: -; CDR3 DNA: TGTGCCAGCAGGCTGTCGGGACTCGGCACAGATACGCAGTATTTT; CDR3 protein: CASRLSGLGTDTQYF
J gene: TRBJ2-3; D gene: -; V gene: TRBV29-1; clone size: -; CDR3 DNA: TGCAGCGTCGATGGGGCAGGGTTCACAGATACGCAGTATTTT; CDR3 protein: CSVDGAGFTDTQYF
J gene: TRBJ1-1; D gene: TRBD1; V gene: TRBV18; clone size: -; CDR3 DNA: TGTGCCAGCTCACCACCGCGACAGGGGGCGTCCACTGAAGCTTTCTTT; CDR3 protein: CASSPPRQGASTEAFF
J gene: TRBJ2-1; D gene: -; V gene: TRBV5-4; clone size: -; CDR3 DNA: TGTGCCAGCAGCTTGGTGAGTGAGCAGTTCTTC; CDR3 protein: CASSLVSEQFF
J gene: TRBJ2-1; D gene: -; V gene: TRBV7-2; clone size: -; CDR3 DNA: TGTGCCAGCAGCTTACTACGGGGTCTCAACAATGAGCAGTTCTTC; CDR3 protein: CASSLLRGLNNEQFF
J gene: TRBJ1-6; D gene: -; V gene: TRBV30; clone size: -; CDR3 DNA: TGTGCCTGGAGTGTTCTCGTGTCCGAGAATTCACCCCTCCACTTT; CDR3 protein: CAWSVLVSENSPLHF
J gene: TRBJ1-5; D gene: -; V gene: TRBV6-2/TRBV6-3; clone size: -; CDR3 DNA: TGTGCCAGCAGCCAGGGGCAGCCCCAGCATTTT; CDR3 protein: CASSQGQPQHF
J gene: TRBJ2-1; D gene: TRBD2; V gene: TRBV9; clone size: -; CDR3 DNA: TGTGCCAGCAGCGTAGTGCCTAGCGGGAGTCCAAATGAGCAGTTCTTC; CDR3 protein: CASSVVPSGSPNEQFF
J gene: TRBJ1-1; D gene: TRBD1; V gene: TRBV24-1; clone size: -; CDR3 DNA: TGTGCCACCAGTGATCGACAGGGAAGAGCTTTCTTT; CDR3 protein: CATSDRQGRAFF
J gene: TRBJ1-1; D gene: -; V gene: TRBV7-9; clone size: -; CDR3 DNA: TGTGCCAGCAGCTTACGGGGTGAAGCTTTCTTT; CDR3 protein: CASSLRGEAFF
J gene: TRBJ1-6; D gene: -; V gene: TRBV13; clone size: -; CDR3 DNA: TGTGCCAGCAGGGGGAGGGCACAGGGTTCACCCCTCCACTTT; CDR3 protein: CASRGRAQGSPLHF
J gene: TRBJ2-2; D gene: -; V gene: TRBV9; clone size: -; CDR3 DNA: TGTGCCAGCAGCGAAGGCACAGTGAACACCGGGGAGCTGTTTTTT; CDR3 protein: CASSEGTVNTGELFF
J gene: TRBJ1-1; D gene: -; V gene: TRBV11-2; clone size: -; CDR3 DNA: TGTGCCAGCAGCTTAGATCCGGCAGGGACAAACACTGAAGCTTTCTTT; CDR3 protein: CASSLDPAGTNTEAFF
J gene: TRBJ2-5; D gene: TRBD2; V gene: TRBV7-9; clone size: -; CDR3 DNA: TGTGCCAGCAGCAGTAGCGGGGGACGGTACCAAGAGACCCAGTACTTC; CDR3 protein: CASSSSGGRYQETQYF
J gene: TRBJ2-2; D gene: -; V gene: TRBV6-5; clone size: -; CDR3 DNA: TGTGCCAGCAGAGATGACAGGAAGAACACCGGGGAGCTGTTTTTT; CDR3 protein: CASRDDRKNTGELFF
J gene: TRBJ2-3; D gene: -; V gene: TRBV7-8; clone size: once; CDR3 DNA: TGTGCCAGCAGCTTAAGACTAGTTCCCGCGCAGTATTTT; CDR3 protein: CASSLRLVPAQYF
J gene: TRBJ2-1; D gene: TRBD2; V gene: TRBV2; clone size: -; CDR3 DNA: TGTGCCAGCAGTGAACTAGCGGGTACCTACAATGAGCAGTTCTTC; CDR3 protein: CASSELAGTYNEQFF
J gene: TRBJ2-5; D gene: -; V gene: TRBV2; clone size: -; CDR3 DNA: TGTGCCAGCAGTGAAGCGCCGGGACTCAAGCAAGAGACCCAGTACTTC; CDR3 protein: CASSEAPGLKQETQYF
J gene: TRBJ2-1; D gene: TRBD2; V gene: TRBV10-1; clone size: -; CDR3 DNA: TGCGCCAGCAGCACCGGGACTAGCGTATACAATGAGCAGTTCTTC; CDR3 protein: CASSTGTSVYNEQFF
J gene: TRBJ2-3; D gene: -; V gene: TRBV27; clone size: once; CDR3 DNA: TGTGCCAGCAGTCCCCGGACAGTTGCCGGCACAGATACGCAGTATTTT; CDR3 protein: CASSPRTVAGTDTQYF
J gene: TRBJ2-5; D gene: -; V gene: TRBV7-6; clone size: -; CDR3 DNA: TGTGCCAGCAGCTTCGACAGAAAGGAGACCCAGTACTTC; CDR3 protein: CASSFDRKETQYF
J gene: TRBJ2-1; D gene: -; V gene: TRBV4-3; clone size: -; CDR3 DNA: TGCGCCAGCAGCCATGTCGAGCTCCCAGGCAATGAGCAGTTCTTC; CDR3 protein: CASSHVELPGNEQFF
J gene: TRBJ2-3; D gene: -; V gene: TRBV11-3; clone size: -; CDR3 DNA: TGTGCCAGCAGCGCCAGGACTATTACAGATACGCAGTATTTT; CDR3 protein: CASSARTITDTQYF